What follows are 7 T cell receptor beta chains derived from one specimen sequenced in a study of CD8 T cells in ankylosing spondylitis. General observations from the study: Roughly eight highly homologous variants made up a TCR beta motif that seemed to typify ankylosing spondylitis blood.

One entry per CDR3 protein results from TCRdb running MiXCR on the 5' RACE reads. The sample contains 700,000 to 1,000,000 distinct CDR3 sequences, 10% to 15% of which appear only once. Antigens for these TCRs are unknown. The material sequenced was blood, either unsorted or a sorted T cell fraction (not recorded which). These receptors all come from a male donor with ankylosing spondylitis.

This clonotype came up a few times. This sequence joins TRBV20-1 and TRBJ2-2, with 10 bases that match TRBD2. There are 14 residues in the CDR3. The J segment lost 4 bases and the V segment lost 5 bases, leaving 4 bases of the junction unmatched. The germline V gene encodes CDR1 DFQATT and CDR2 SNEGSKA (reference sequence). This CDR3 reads CSALAGGSTGELFF. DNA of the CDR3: TGCAGTGCTTTAGCGGGGGGCAGCACCGGGGAGCTGTTTTTT.

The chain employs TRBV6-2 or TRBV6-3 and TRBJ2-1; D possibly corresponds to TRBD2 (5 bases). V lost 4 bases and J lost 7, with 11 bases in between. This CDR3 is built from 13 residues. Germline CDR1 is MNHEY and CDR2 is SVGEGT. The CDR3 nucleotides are TGTGCCAGCAGTTCCTCCGAGCGGAATGAGCAGTTCTTC. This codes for CASSSSERNEQFF.

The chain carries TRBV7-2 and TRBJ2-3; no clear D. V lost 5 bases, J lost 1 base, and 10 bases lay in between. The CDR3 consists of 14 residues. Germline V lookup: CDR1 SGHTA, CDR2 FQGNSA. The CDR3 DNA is TGTGCCAGCAGCCCCAGACCGGGCACAGATACGCAGTATTTT. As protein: CASSPRPGTDTQYF. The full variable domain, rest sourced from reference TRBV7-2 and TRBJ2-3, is GAGVSQSPSNKVTEKGKDVELRCDPISGHTALYWYRQSLGQGLEFLIYFQGNSAPDKSGLPSDRFSAERTGGSVSTLTIQRTQQEDSAVYLCASSPRPGTDTQYFGPGTRLTVL.

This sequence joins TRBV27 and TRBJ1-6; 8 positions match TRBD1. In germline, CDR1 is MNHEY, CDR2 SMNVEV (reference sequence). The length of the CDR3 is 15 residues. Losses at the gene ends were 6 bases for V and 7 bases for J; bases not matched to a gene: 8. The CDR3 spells CASSPRQGRNSPLHF. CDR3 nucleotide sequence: TGTGCCAGCAGCCCTAGACAGGGGCGGAATTCACCCCTCCACTTT.

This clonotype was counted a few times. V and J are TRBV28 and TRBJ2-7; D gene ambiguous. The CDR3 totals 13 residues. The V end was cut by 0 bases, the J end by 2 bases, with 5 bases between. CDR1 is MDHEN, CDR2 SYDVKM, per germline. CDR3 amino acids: CASSLWPPYEQYF. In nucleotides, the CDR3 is TGTGCCAGCAGTTTATGGCCGCCCTACGAGCAGTACTTC.

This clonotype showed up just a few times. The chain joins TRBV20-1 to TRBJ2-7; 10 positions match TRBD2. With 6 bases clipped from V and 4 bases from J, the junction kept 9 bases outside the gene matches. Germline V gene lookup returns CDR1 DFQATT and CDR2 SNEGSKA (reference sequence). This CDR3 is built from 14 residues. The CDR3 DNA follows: TGCAGTGCCAGGAAGGGGACTAGCGAGTACGAGCAGTACTTC. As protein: CSARKGTSEYEQYF.

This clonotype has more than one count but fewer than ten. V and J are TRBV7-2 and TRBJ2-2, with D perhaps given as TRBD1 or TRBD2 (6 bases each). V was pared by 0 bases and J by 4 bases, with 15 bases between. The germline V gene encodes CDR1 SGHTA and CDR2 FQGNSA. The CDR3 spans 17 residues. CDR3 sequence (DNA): TGTGCCAGCAGCTTAGCGGGGGGAACAGGGCTCACCGGGGAGCTGTTTTTT. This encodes CASSLAGGTGLTGELFF. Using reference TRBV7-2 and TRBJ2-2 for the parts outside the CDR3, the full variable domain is GAGVSQSPSNKVTEKGKDVELRCDPISGHTALYWYRQSLGQGLEFLIYFQGNSAPDKSGLPSDRFSAERTGGSVSTLTIQRTQQEDSAVYLCASSLAGGTGLTGELFFGEGSRLTVL.